Following are 27 T cell receptor beta chains from one sample sequenced in a study of shared clonotypes between healthy human individuals. Method: immunoSEQ multiplex PCR; TCRdb's copy keeps in-frame clones and lacks some. The table shows about 2.2 million clones, with roughly 91% occurring only once. CD45RO-negative, CCR7-positively selected cells formed the naive CD8 fraction, excluding terminally differentiated effector memory CD45RA+ cells. Material: naive CD8+ T cells from PBMCs. These receptors all come from a man aged 18 to 30 in good health. Some clones in this sample may be carry-over from other donors' samples.

This chain uses TRBV4-1 with TRBJ2-2; 7 bases agree with TRBD1. The CDR3 spans 14 residues. The V gene's germline CDR1 is MGHRA and CDR2 YSYEKL. The V segment lost 4 bases and the J segment 5 bases; nucleotides outside the gene matches: 4. The CDR3 nucleotides read TGCGCCAGCAGCCGGGGACAGTTAACCGGGGAGCTGTTTTTT. Amino acid sequence: CASSRGQLTGELFF.

The chain couples TRBV7-9 to TRBJ2-6; 10 nucleotides align to TRBD1. CDR3 length equals 16 residues. J lost 6 bases, V lost 5 bases, and 7 bases had no gene match. In germline, CDR1 is SEHNR, CDR2 FQNEAQ (reference sequence). The CDR3 DNA sequence: TGTGCCAGCAGCGGGCGACAGGGGGCGGAGGCCAACGTCCTGACTTTC. It codes for CASSGRQGAEANVLTF.

V gene TRBV28 combines with J gene TRBJ2-3; 7 bases line up with TRBD2. Trimming removed 3 bases from V and 2 bases from J; junction bases left unmatched: 8. CDR1 and CDR2 from the germline V gene are MDHEN and SYDVKM. The CDR3 totals 16 residues. CDR3 bases: TGTGCCAGCAGTTTTTTTGCGGGAGACCTCACAGATACGCAGTATTTT. It encodes CASSFFAGDLTDTQYF.

The chain uses TRBV9 and TRBJ2-7; TRBD1 matches 10 bases. Germline V gives CDR1 SGDLS, CDR2 YYNGEE. CDR3 length equals 14 residues. V shed 4 bases, J shed 6 bases, and the junction held 7 bases outside the gene matches. The DNA for the CDR3 is TGTGCCAGCAGCAGGCGGGACAGGGGTATCGAGCAGTACTTC. Translating gives CASSRRDRGIEQYF.

V and J are TRBV7-2 and TRBJ2-7, with TRBD2 as a possible D gene (5 bases). The CDR3 extends over 13 amino acids. The ends were cut back, 7 bases at V and 2 bases at J, with 12 bases in the middle. Germline CDR1 SGHTA, CDR2 FQGNSA. The CDR3 coding sequence is TGTGCCAGCAAACCGACGGGAACCTACGAGCAGTACTTC. Its translation is CASKPTGTYEQYF.

This chain joins TRBV7-8 and TRBJ2-4, with D maybe TRBD2 (5 bases). This CDR3 is built from 18 residues. The germline V gene has CDR1 SGHVS and CDR2 FQNEAQ. V shed 0 bases and J shed 4 bases, with 19 bases lying between them. The CDR3 DNA reads TGTGCCAGCAGCTTAGCTCAGGCCCCCGGAGGTCCGAAAAACATTCAGTACTTC. Translating it yields CASSLAQAPGGPKNIQYF.

The gene calls are TRBV27 and TRBJ2-1; the D gene is possibly TRBD2 (6 bases). V dropped 5 bases and J dropped 4 bases, with 12 bases sitting between them. Per germline, CDR1 MNHEY and CDR2 SMNVEV (reference sequence). The CDR3 is 14 residues long. The CDR3 sequence: CASSTGLTYNEQFF. The CDR3 nucleotides are TGTGCCAGCAGTACCGGACTAACTTACAATGAGCAGTTCTTC.

The chain has TRBV6-4 and TRBJ2-1, with D perhaps matching TRBD2 (5 bases). The CDR3 spans 16 residues. V was cut by 3 bases and J by 4 bases, with 16 bases left in between. The germline V gene encodes CDR1 MRHNA and CDR2 SNTAGT. The CDR3 nucleotides are TGTGCCAGCAGTGAGGATGGCGGAGGCGGGTACAATGAGCAGTTCTTC. Protein: CASSEDGGGGYNEQFF.

The J gene is TRBJ2-7, the V gene TRBV11-2; D is unresolved. Germline assignment: CDR1 SGHAT and CDR2 FQNNGV. Trimming took 2 bases from V and 2 from J, leaving 7 bases between them. The CDR3 runs to 13 residues. CDR3 DNA: TGTGCCAGCAGCTTAATGCTTACCTACGAGCAGTACTTC. Protein: CASSLMLTYEQYF.

This chain links TRBV28 with TRBJ2-7, with D possibly called TRBD1 or TRBD2 (5 bases each). Germline V gene sequence: CDR1 MDHEN, CDR2 SYDVKM. The CDR3 spans 16 residues. V gave up 2 bases and J gave up 0 bases, with 14 bases separating them. This chain's CDR3 is CASSLVRGRNSYEQYF. The DNA of the CDR3 is TGTGCCAGCAGTTTAGTTCGGGGCAGAAACTCCTACGAGCAGTACTTC.

The V call is TRBV7-2, the J call TRBJ2-2; 12 bases map to TRBD2. Losses at the gene ends were 6 bases for V and 6 bases for J; bases not matched to a gene: 8. The CDR3 is 16 amino acids. Germline assignment: CDR1 SGHTA and CDR2 FQGNSA. CDR3 protein: CASRDPSGRAAGELFF. The CDR3 region has the DNA TGTGCCAGCAGGGATCCTAGCGGGAGGGCCGCCGGGGAGCTGTTTTTT.

This clone was seen once. At one end, the junction sequence differs from germline, possibly due to a read error. The V call is TRBV30, the J call TRBJ1-1; the D gene is possibly TRBD1 (5 bases). The CDR3 spans 12 residues. Germline V CDR1 and CDR2: GTSNPN, SVGIG (reference sequence). CDR3: CARSPGGTEAFF. The CDR3 DNA reads as TGTGCCCGGAGCCCGGGGGGGACTGAAGCTTTCTTT.

The chain couples TRBV27 to TRBJ2-3; D call uncertain. Germline values: CDR1 MNHEY, CDR2 SMNVEV (reference sequence). This CDR3 comprises 14 residues. Trimming shortened V by 6 bases and J by 1 base, and 11 bases separated the two germline ends. CDR3 sequence: CASSGRQRTDTQYF. DNA of the CDR3: TGTGCCAGCAGCGGGCGGCAGCGCACAGATACGCAGTATTTT.

V is TRBV27 and J is TRBJ1-1; a possible D gene is TRBD1 (6 bases). The V end lost 10 bases, the J end lost 5 bases, and 17 bases lay between the germline ends. CDR1 and CDR2 from the germline V gene are MNHEY and SMNVEV (reference sequence). CDR3 length equals 13 residues. Written as DNA, the CDR3 is TGTGCCACCAAAGGGGGGGGAGGGACTGAAGCTTTCTTT. It yields the protein CATKGGGGTEAFF.

The chain uses TRBV5-4 and TRBJ2-5; D remains ambiguous. The germline V gene encodes CDR1 SGHNT and CDR2 YYREEE (reference sequence). The CDR3 contains 14 residues. The V end was cut by 6 bases, the J end by 0 bases, with 12 bases between. DNA of the CDR3: TGTGCCAGCAACGAAGACGGAAACCAAGAGACCCAGTACTTC. It codes for CASNEDGNQETQYF. The entire variable domain, with the rest obtained from reference TRBV5-4 and TRBJ2-5, is as follows: ETGVTQSPTHLIKTRGQQVTLRCSSQSGHNTVSWYQQALGQGPQFIFQYYREEENGRGNFPPRFSGLQFPNYSSELNVNALELDDSALYLCASNEDGNQETQYFGPGTRLLVL.

This clone was counted once. The genes are TRBV7-8 and TRBJ2-7; tentative D call: TRBD2 (5 bases). Germline V CDR1 and CDR2: SGHVS, FQNEAQ. The V end lost 0 bases, the J end lost 0 bases, and 9 bases lay between the germline ends. The CDR3 runs to 15 residues. The CDR3 is CASSLADSSSYEQYF. CDR3 sequence (DNA): TGTGCCAGCAGCTTAGCGGACTCAAGCTCCTACGAGCAGTACTTC. The whole variable domain, remainder taken from reference TRBV7-8 and TRBJ2-7, is GAGVSQSPRYKVAKRGQDVALRCDPISGHVSLFWYQQALGQGPEFLTYFQNEAQLDKSGLPSDRFFAERPEGSVSTLKIQRTQQEDSAVYLCASSLADSSSYEQYFGPGTRLTVT.

The chain links TRBV28 to TRBJ1-1; no reliable D call. The length of the CDR3 is 15 residues. Germline values: CDR1 MDHEN, CDR2 SYDVKM. Trimming removed 6 bases at V and 3 bases at J, with 17 bases between. The CDR3 nucleotides are TGTGCCAGCAGCCAGGAAAGAGAGGGCGACACTGAAGCTTTCTTT. Translated: CASSQEREGDTEAFF.

This chain uses TRBV4-2 with TRBJ1-5; unclear D gene. The V gene lost 4 bases and the J gene lost 0 bases, with 10 bases spanning the gap. Germline CDR1 reads LGHNA; CDR2 reads YNFKEQ. The CDR3 contains 15 residues. Written as DNA, the CDR3 is TGTGCCAGCAGCCCACAGAAAGTTAGCAATCAGCCCCAGCATTTT. Its translation: CASSPQKVSNQPQHF.

The chain carries TRBV7-9 and TRBJ2-5; TRBD1 agrees at 12 bases. CDR3 length: 17 residues. V gave up 1 base and J gave up 5 bases; unmatched junction bases: 8. Germline-derived CDR1 and CDR2 are SEHNR and FQNEAQ (reference sequence). In nucleotides, the CDR3 is TGTGCCAGCAGCTTAGGTTGGGACAGGGGGCGAGGGGAGACCCAGTACTTC. Amino acids: CASSLGWDRGRGETQYF.

In its sample, this clone was seen once. This rearrangement joins TRBV27 to TRBJ2-1; 9 positions agree with TRBD1. From germline, CDR1 is MNHEY and CDR2 SMNVEV (reference sequence). The CDR3 contains 15 residues. V shed 3 bases and J 6 bases; nucleotides not matched to a gene: 6. CDR3 residues: CASSLRTGAINEQFF. The CDR3 DNA is TGTGCCAGCAGTTTGAGGACAGGGGCGATCAATGAGCAGTTCTTC.

This clone was recorded once. The chain recombines TRBV9 with TRBJ2-3; TRBD1 might be the D (6 bases). Germline V gives CDR1 SGDLS, CDR2 YYNGEE. This CDR3 is built from 14 residues. V lost 4 bases and J 1 base, leaving 10 bases between the germline ends. The CDR3, as DNA: TGTGCCAGCAGCCAGGGACAACGCACAGATACGCAGTATTTT. Translation gives CASSQGQRTDTQYF.

The V call is TRBV18, the J call TRBJ2-7; the D gene is possibly TRBD1 (5 bases). This CDR3 is built from 14 residues. The ends were cut back, 2 bases at V and 2 bases at J, with 10 bases in the middle. CDR1 is KGHSH and CDR2 is LQKENI in the germline V gene. CDR3 coding DNA: TGTGCCAGCTCACCAGGGGCAGGAACCTACGAGCAGTACTTC. It encodes CASSPGAGTYEQYF. Combining the CDR3 with reference TRBV18 and TRBJ2-7 gives the whole variable domain NAGVMQNPRHLVRRRGQEARLRCSPMKGHSHVYWYRQLPEEGLKFMVYLQKENIIDESGMPKERFSAEFPKEGPSILRIQQVVRGDSAAYFCASSPGAGTYEQYFGPGTRLTVT.

This sequence joins TRBV7-9 and TRBJ2-7; D ambiguous. CDR3 size: 13 residues. V lost 7 bases, J lost 0 bases, and 10 bases lay in between. CDR1 and CDR2 (germline): SEHNR, FQNEAQ (reference sequence). Written as DNA, the CDR3 is TGTGCCAGCACCTTTGGGTCCTCCTACGAGCAGTACTTC. Translation gives CASTFGSSYEQYF.

This clone was recorded a few times. The chain carries TRBV29-1 and TRBJ2-2; D is ambiguous. Germline CDR1 SQVTM, CDR2 ANQGSEA. Trimming left V 4 bases short and J 3 bases short, with 6 bases between. The CDR3 runs to 12 residues. The DNA for the CDR3 is TGCAGCGTTGGGGATCACACCGGGGAGCTGTTTTTT. Translated, it gives CSVGDHTGELFF.

The rearrangement links TRBV28 to TRBJ2-7, with D perhaps TRBD2 (5 bases). The CDR3 runs 12 residues. Germline V CDR1 and CDR2: MDHEN, SYDVKM. The V end lost 3 bases, the J end lost 4 bases, and 7 bases lay between the germline ends. CDR3 amino acids: CASSFGEYEQYF. In DNA form, the CDR3 reads TGTGCCAGCAGTTTCGGGGAGTACGAGCAGTACTTC.

The V and J genes are TRBV6-5 and TRBJ2-6, with D hard to call. CDR1 and CDR2 from the germline V gene are MNHEY and SVGAGI. The V end was cut by 2 bases, the J end by 0 bases, with 5 bases between. The CDR3 runs to 15 residues. The CDR3 sequence is CASSYESSGANVLTF. CDR3 nucleotides: TGTGCCAGCAGTTACGAAAGCTCTGGGGCCAACGTCCTGACTTTC.

This clone is a singleton in its sample. The chain has TRBV6-6 and TRBJ2-1; D is unresolved. Trimming removed 0 bases from V and 3 bases from J, with 6 bases in between. CDR3 length: 14 residues. Germline CDR1 and CDR2: MNHNY and SVGAGI (reference sequence). The CDR3 DNA reads as TGTGCCAGCAGTTACTCTCTGGACTACAATGAGCAGTTCTTC. Protein sequence: CASSYSLDYNEQFF.